The clone carrying this T cell receptor beta chain occurred once. This sample is part of a study of blood T cell repertoires in COVID-19. Trimming cost V 7 bases and J 0 bases, with 18 bases left between them. The CDR3 loop spans 16 amino acids. CDR1 and CDR2 from the germline V gene are GTSNPN and SVGIG (reference sequence). Measured with immunoSEQ multiplex PCR; TCRdb has only the in-frame clones, and not every one. Of roughly 300,000 clones listed, approximately 90% were seen once; the top ten hold under 11%. Researchers sorted participants into cohorts using their self-reported clinical history. The V and J genes are TRBV30 and TRBJ1-4, with D possibly being TRBD1 (6 bases). The sequencing input was PBMCs or T cells enriched from blood (not recorded which). The sequence derives from a woman in her late teens or twenties who had recovered from COVID-19. The CDR3 DNA sequence: TGTGCCTACAATACAGGGACCTTTGCAACTAATGAAAAACTGTTTTTT. Translated, it gives CAYNTGTFATNEKLFF.